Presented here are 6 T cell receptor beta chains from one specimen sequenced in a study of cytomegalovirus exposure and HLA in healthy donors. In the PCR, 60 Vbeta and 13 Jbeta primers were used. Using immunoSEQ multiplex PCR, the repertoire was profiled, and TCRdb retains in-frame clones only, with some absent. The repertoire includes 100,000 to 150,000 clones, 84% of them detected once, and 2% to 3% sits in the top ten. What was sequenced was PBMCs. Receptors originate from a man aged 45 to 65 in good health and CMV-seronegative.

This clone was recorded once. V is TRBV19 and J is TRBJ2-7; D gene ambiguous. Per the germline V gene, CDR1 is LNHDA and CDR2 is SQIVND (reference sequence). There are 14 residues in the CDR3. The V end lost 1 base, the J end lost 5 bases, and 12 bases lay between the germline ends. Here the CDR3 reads CASSIGYPPNEQYF. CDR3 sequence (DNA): TGTGCCAGTAGTATAGGATATCCTCCTAACGAGCAGTACTTC.

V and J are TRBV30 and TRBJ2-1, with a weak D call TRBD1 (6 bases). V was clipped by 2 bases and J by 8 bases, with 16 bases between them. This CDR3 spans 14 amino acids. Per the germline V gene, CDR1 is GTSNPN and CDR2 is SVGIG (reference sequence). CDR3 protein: CAWSLAGDTDEQFF. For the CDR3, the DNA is TGTGCCTGGAGTTTGGCAGGGGATACGGATGAGCAGTTCTTC.

CDR3 protein: CASSLRISGGIEETQYF. CDR3 bases: TGCGCCAGCAGCTTGCGTATAAGCGGGGGGATCGAAGAGACCCAGTACTTC. The chain is built from TRBV5-1 and TRBJ2-5, with 9 bases fitting TRBD2. The V and J ends lost 1 base and 3 bases, in that order; junction bases with no gene match: 10. CDR1 and CDR2 from the germline V gene are SGHRS and YFSETQ. CDR3 length equals 17 residues.

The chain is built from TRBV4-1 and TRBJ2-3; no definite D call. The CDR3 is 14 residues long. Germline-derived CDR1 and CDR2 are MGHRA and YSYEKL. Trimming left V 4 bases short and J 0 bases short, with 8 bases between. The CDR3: CASSLFSSTDTQYF. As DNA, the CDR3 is TGCGCCAGCAGCCTCTTTAGTAGCACAGATACGCAGTATTTT.

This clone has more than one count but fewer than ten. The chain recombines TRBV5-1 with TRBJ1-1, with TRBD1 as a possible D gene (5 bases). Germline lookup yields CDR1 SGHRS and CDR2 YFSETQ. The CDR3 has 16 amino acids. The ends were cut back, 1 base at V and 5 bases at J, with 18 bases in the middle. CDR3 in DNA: TGCGCCAGCAGCTTGCATCAGGGCTTATTGGGGACTGAAGCTTTCTTT. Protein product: CASSLHQGLLGTEAFF.

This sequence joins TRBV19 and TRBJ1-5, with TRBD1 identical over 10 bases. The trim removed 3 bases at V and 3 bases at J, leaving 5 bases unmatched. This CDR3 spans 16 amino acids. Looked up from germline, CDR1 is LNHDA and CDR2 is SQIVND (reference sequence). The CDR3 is CASSMSGTGANQPQHF. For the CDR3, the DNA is TGTGCCAGTAGTATGTCCGGGACAGGGGCCAATCAGCCCCAGCATTTT.